The rows below give T cell receptor beta chains drawn from one sample of a study of cytomegalovirus exposure and HLA in healthy donors. Sequenced by immunoSEQ multiplex PCR; TCRdb stores in-frame clones only, minus some. Counted here are roughly 60,000 clones, 70% to 80% occurring once; the ten biggest clones make up roughly a fifth. The specimen was PBMCs. The origin of the receptors is a woman aged 60-75 years in good health and CMV-seropositive. Each CDR3 is given without its conserved first and last residue. Size tells how often a clone was seen (once, few, many) or the class of an expanded clone, and some rows leave it out.

j_call: TRBJ2-1; clone_size: -; v_call: TRBV30; cdr3_aa: AWSAGGNYYNEQF
j_call: TRBJ1-1; clone_size: once; v_call: TRBV6-5; cdr3_aa: ASSWTGVNTEAF
j_call: TRBJ2-2; clone_size: -; v_call: TRBV4-2; cdr3_aa: ASSRSLSGELS
j_call: TRBJ2-2; clone_size: -; v_call: TRBV4-2; cdr3_aa: ASSQEAGGAAGELF
j_call: TRBJ2-5; clone_size: few; v_call: TRBV7-2; cdr3_aa: ASSQGSGSNQETQY
j_call: TRBJ1-1; clone_size: few; v_call: TRBV10-3; cdr3_aa: AISETPRGATEAF
j_call: TRBJ1-5; clone_size: -; v_call: TRBV18; cdr3_aa: ASSPQTGNQPQH
j_call: TRBJ2-5; clone_size: few; v_call: TRBV13; cdr3_aa: ASSLVAGAAYQETQY
j_call: TRBJ2-7; clone_size: -; v_call: TRBV7-9; cdr3_aa: SSSPGGSEQY
j_call: TRBJ2-3; clone_size: -; v_call: TRBV5-5; cdr3_aa: ASSLGDRGRDTQY
j_call: TRBJ1-6; clone_size: -; v_call: TRBV5-1; cdr3_aa: ASSAGTGDNSPLH
j_call: TRBJ1-2; clone_size: few; v_call: TRBV4-1; cdr3_aa: ASSQDREYGYT
j_call: TRBJ2-7; clone_size: -; v_call: TRBV18; cdr3_aa: ASSPLGSVYEQY
j_call: TRBJ2-7; clone_size: -; v_call: TRBV28; cdr3_aa: ASSSPDRTGSHEQY
j_call: TRBJ1-3; clone_size: -; v_call: TRBV4-1; cdr3_aa: ASSQGTGAGNTIY
j_call: TRBJ1-1; clone_size: -; v_call: TRBV13; cdr3_aa: ASSLDRGSTEAF
j_call: TRBJ2-3; clone_size: -; v_call: TRBV7-2; cdr3_aa: ASSLGGGQVTQY